This T cell receptor beta chain was profiled in a study of blood T cell repertoires in COVID-19. For the study at large: Acute-phase and convalescent COVID-19 samples originated in the United States, Italy and Spain. The analysed material was cDNA or gDNA that came from T cells, B-cell-depleted T cells, or PBMCs.

CDR3 length equals 17 residues. Germline V gene sequence: CDR1 MNHNS, CDR2 SASEGT. Trimming took 2 bases from V and 5 from J; bases not matched to a gene: 8. TCRdb's table, derived via immunoSEQ multiplex PCR, lists solely in-frame clones and lacks some. The profile shows 260,000 or so clones, around 83% of them singletons. Material: peripheral blood. V and J are TRBV6-1 and TRBJ2-1; TRBD2 aligns across 11 bases. The TCR comes from an older man with acute or convalescent COVID-19. The CDR3 sequence: CASSEIRLAGSNNEQFF. DNA of the CDR3: TGTGCCAGCAGTGAAATTCGACTAGCGGGATCCAACAATGAGCAGTTCTTC.